This T cell receptor beta chain was identified in a study of neurological immune-mediated disorders. Findings and caveats of the study: The greatest TCR clonal expansion appeared in HTLV-1-associated myelopathy and the smallest, falling below healthy controls, in multiple sclerosis. Private repertoires in all groups were suggested, as expanded clones shared no CDR3 amino acid sequences across subjects.

Synthesis of cDNA was accomplished via 5'RACE employing 10-nucleotide random UMIs. Via MiXCR, TCRdb re-called the 5' RACE reads, giving one row per CDR3 protein. This sample has 60,000 to 90,000 distinct CDR3 sequences; 10% occur once, and the top ten carry approximately 9.7%. The time point here: longitudinal time-point 1 (baseline). Stored at -80 C, 2 million PBMCs were the source of the unsorted libraries. In germline, CDR1 is SGHRS, CDR2 YFSETQ. The V and J ends lost 1 base and 9 bases respectively, with 14 bases between them. This CDR3 comprises 14 residues. This clonotype was counted at least ten times. Its target is not known.

This chain joins TRBV5-1 and TRBJ1-5; possibly TRBD1 for D (5 bases). The sequence was collected from a man aged 25 to 40 in good health. The sample consisted of PBMCs. CDR3 nucleotide sequence: TGCGCCAGCAGCTTGTACCCGGGGGAGTCGCCCCAGCATTTT. Protein sequence: CASSLYPGESPQHF.